This T cell receptor (beta chain) was sequenced in a study of beta chain features in type 1 diabetes. Study-level results: Short templates might get an advantage during PCR, and this would be equal in patients and controls. Any role of HLA type in TCRB rearrangement remained unresolved here. Patients with Type 1 diabetes showed moderately but significantly shorter TCRB CDR3s in all four CD4+ subsets.

Remarks on this clone: Its target is unknown.

The V and J ends lost 5 bases and 0 bases, in that order; junction bases with no gene match: 3. Germline V gives CDR1 ENHRY, CDR2 SYGVKD. CDR3 length equals 15 residues. Every isolated RNA sample was fully reverse transcribed, so sequencing captured expressed TCRB transcripts. TCRdb's copy holds only in-frame clones and misses some; the assay was immunoSEQ multiplex PCR. The sample records about 640,000 clones, around 11% being singletons. The sequencing input was naive CD4+ T cells from blood. The origin of this receptor is a man between 25 and 39 years old with type 1 diabetes. V gene TRBV10-3 combines with J gene TRBJ2-3; the match to TRBD1 covers 9 bases. The CDR3 coding sequence is TGTGCCATCAGTTGGACAGGGGACAGCACAGATACGCAGTATTTT. The encoded protein is CAISWTGDSTDTQYF.